These T cell receptor beta chains were read from a single sample in a study of shared clonotypes between healthy human individuals. Measured with immunoSEQ multiplex PCR; TCRdb has only the in-frame clones, and not every one. The repertoire holds a few hundred thousand clones, with around three quarters as singletons. What was sequenced was PBMCs. The source is a woman in her 40s in good health. Some clones in this sample may be carry-over from other donors' samples. Each CDR3 is given without its conserved first and last residue. Fields, in order: J gene, V gene, CDR3 protein.

j_gene: TRBJ2-2
v_gene: TRBV28
CDR3aa: ASSIAGRVTGELF

j_gene: TRBJ2-1
v_gene: TRBV7-2
CDR3aa: ASSLDGRSDNEQF

j_gene: TRBJ2-3
v_gene: TRBV28
CDR3aa: ASSHPRGLRADTQY

j_gene: TRBJ2-3
v_gene: TRBV7-9
CDR3aa: ASSLGGNTDTQY

j_gene: TRBJ2-3
v_gene: TRBV5-4
CDR3aa: ASSLGAPSTDTQY

j_gene: TRBJ2-6
v_gene: TRBV6-5
CDR3aa: ASSYRPGSGANVLT

j_gene: TRBJ2-1
v_gene: TRBV5-1
CDR3aa: ASSLVIAENNEQF

j_gene: TRBJ2-1
v_gene: TRBV2
CDR3aa: ASSELETRTSGSRQF

j_gene: TRBJ2-3
v_gene: TRBV18
CDR3aa: ASSPRGHTDTQY

j_gene: TRBJ2-5
v_gene: TRBV25-1
CDR3aa: ASNSGLAGQETQY

j_gene: TRBJ1-2
v_gene: TRBV28
CDR3aa: ASSLSTGVYGYT

j_gene: TRBJ2-5
v_gene: TRBV29-1
CDR3aa: SVEDGGETQY

j_gene: TRBJ1-4
v_gene: TRBV28
CDR3aa: ASSISGTGDEKLF

j_gene: TRBJ2-4
v_gene: TRBV27
CDR3aa: ASSLSRDRGFGIQY

j_gene: TRBJ1-5
v_gene: TRBV6-6
CDR3aa: ASSYRTVYQPQH

j_gene: TRBJ2-5
v_gene: TRBV28
CDR3aa: ASSMRQGRETQY

j_gene: TRBJ2-1
v_gene: TRBV7-3
CDR3aa: ASSPASSEQF

j_gene: TRBJ2-7
v_gene: TRBV28
CDR3aa: ASCIGRGLSYEQY

j_gene: TRBJ1-1
v_gene: TRBV5-4
CDR3aa: ASSSGGFRTEAF

j_gene: TRBJ2-7
v_gene: TRBV28
CDR3aa: ASSRGGQGAFSYEQY

j_gene: TRBJ2-5
v_gene: TRBV7-2
CDR3aa: ASRPGGLETQY

j_gene: TRBJ2-3
v_gene: TRBV7-3
CDR3aa: ASSLTKGTDTQY

j_gene: TRBJ1-5
v_gene: TRBV7-6
CDR3aa: ASSSGTGYNQPQH

j_gene: TRBJ2-7
v_gene: TRBV4-2
CDR3aa: ASSQDATGLYEQY

j_gene: TRBJ2-2
v_gene: TRBV7-9
CDR3aa: ASSLHGELF

j_gene: TRBJ2-7
v_gene: TRBV10-2
CDR3aa: ASSRYSGSNYEQY

j_gene: TRBJ2-7
v_gene: TRBV14
CDR3aa: ASSHTRGSGPSSYEQY

j_gene: TRBJ2-1
v_gene: TRBV5-4
CDR3aa: ASSTPAGGPGEQF

j_gene: TRBJ1-3
v_gene: TRBV30
CDR3aa: AWIGGGAGNTIY

j_gene: TRBJ2-2
v_gene: TRBV7-9
CDR3aa: ASSLLTSIGELF

j_gene: TRBJ2-3
v_gene: TRBV27
CDR3aa: DSSLGPDTFLSTDTQY

j_gene: TRBJ2-5
v_gene: TRBV6-6
CDR3aa: ASSPVGETQY

j_gene: TRBJ2-5
v_gene: TRBV7-9
CDR3aa: ASSLVRNRETQY

j_gene: TRBJ2-5
v_gene: TRBV4-2
CDR3aa: ASSPLAPETQY

j_gene: TRBJ2-5
v_gene: TRBV20-1
CDR3aa: SASASETQY

j_gene: TRBJ1-2
v_gene: TRBV28
CDR3aa: ASSLGTGEYGYT

j_gene: TRBJ2-7
v_gene: TRBV2
CDR3aa: ASRQASSYEQY

j_gene: TRBJ2-7
v_gene: TRBV28
CDR3aa: ASSLVPYEQY

j_gene: TRBJ1-2
v_gene: TRBV30
CDR3aa: AWSRDTKNYGYT

j_gene: TRBJ1-1
v_gene: TRBV6-1
CDR3aa: ASSNRGHTEAF

j_gene: TRBJ2-7
v_gene: TRBV18
CDR3aa: ASSPPYFTYEQY

j_gene: TRBJ1-1
v_gene: TRBV15
CDR3aa: ATSRMNTEAF

j_gene: TRBJ2-4
v_gene: TRBV2
CDR3aa: ASRGAGRNIQY

j_gene: TRBJ2-5
v_gene: TRBV4-2
CDR3aa: ASRGQGTETQY

j_gene: TRBJ2-1
v_gene: TRBV29-1
CDR3aa: SVKRGAYNEQF

j_gene: TRBJ1-2
v_gene: TRBV7-2
CDR3aa: ASSLWGLKGYGYT

j_gene: TRBJ2-3
v_gene: TRBV7-3
CDR3aa: ASSSGNLDTQY

j_gene: TRBJ2-2
v_gene: TRBV11-2
CDR3aa: ASSFSWNTGELF

j_gene: TRBJ2-2
v_gene: TRBV7-9
CDR3aa: ASSHSQELF

j_gene: TRBJ1-2
v_gene: TRBV28
CDR3aa: ASSFFQAPGGTGTLGN

j_gene: TRBJ2-3
v_gene: TRBV6-5
CDR3aa: ASSYLWGEDTQY

j_gene: TRBJ2-5
v_gene: TRBV7-3
CDR3aa: ASSFSTSGQETQY

j_gene: TRBJ2-1
v_gene: TRBV5-4
CDR3aa: ASSFQGGGEQF